A selection of T cell receptor beta chains follows, all from one sample in a study of memory CD4+ T cells and cytomegalovirus serostatus. Method: immunoSEQ multiplex PCR; TCRdb's copy keeps in-frame clones and lacks some. The sample contains 52,000 or so clones, roughly four fifths of which appear only once. Input material: memory CD4+ T cells from blood. These receptors were collected from an adult in good health and CMV-seronegative. The CDR3 runs from the conserved cysteine through the conserved F or W. D genes are given only for firm matches. Some rows have no size entry. The others give once, few or many, or a class for an expanded clone.

TRBJ2-2,NA,TRBV5-1,few,CASSRDQGTGELFF,TGCGCCAGCAGCCGCGACCAGGGCACCGGGGAGCTGTTTTTT
TRBJ1-1,NA,TRBV15,NA,CATSPGPGTEAFF,TGTGCCACCAGCCCCGGACCCGGGACTGAAGCTTTCTTT
TRBJ1-1,NA,TRBV10-3,NA,CAISESGGRRTEAFF,TGTGCCATCAGTGAGTCCGGGGGCAGGAGGACTGAAGCTTTCTTT
TRBJ2-5,NA,TRBV5-8,NA,CASRSTNIGTQETQYF,TGTGCCAGCAGGTCGACAAATATTGGGACGCAGGAGACCCAGTACTTC
TRBJ1-3,NA,TRBV4-3,NA,CASSPGPRSTGNTIYF,TGCGCCAGCAGCCCCGGTCCTCGGTCGACAGGAAACACCATATATTTT
TRBJ1-1,NA,TRBV7-8,NA,CASSLDLNTEAFF,TGTGCCAGCAGCTTAGACCTGAACACTGAAGCTTTCTTT
TRBJ1-1,NA,TRBV30,few,CAWSWQAVNTEAFF,TGTGCCTGGAGTTGGCAGGCGGTGAACACTGAAGCTTTCTTT
TRBJ1-1,NA,TRBV19,NA,CASSIDREVRVLFF,TGTGCCAGTAGTATAGATCGCGAGGTCCGGGTACTTTTCTTT
TRBJ2-4,NA,TRBV4-2,NA,CASSQQGRDLSGNIQYF,TGTGCCAGCAGCCAACAGGGTCGAGACCTTAGTGGAAACATTCAGTACTTC
TRBJ2-7,NA,TRBV19,NA,CASSILLTYEQYF,TGTGCCAGTAGTATTCTGCTTACCTACGAGCAGTACTTC